This section outlines one T cell receptor beta chain sequence together with its context. This clonotype was seen only a few times. There is no known antigen for this receptor. Nothing much larger sits one base from this clone, and base qualities are not available. This specimen's treatment or condition label, interpreted: allogeneic hematopoietic cell transplantation with graft depleted of TCRalphabeta T cells and CD19 B cells. The transplant recipients were children given TCRalphabeta/CD19-depleted allogeneic hematopoietic cell grafts. These data come from a study of T-cell reconstitution after alpha-beta-depleted transplantation in children (dated by TCRdb to 2016 to 2018). Background on the whole study: Using TCR repertoire profiling, the study quantitatively followed how T-cell immune reconstitution unfolded in children after TCRalphabeta/CD19-depleted allogeneic hematopoietic cell transplantation.

Libraries were prepared through PCR. The run used an Illumina HiSeq 2500. To normalize quantification of the TCRbeta repertoire, the TCR libraries were built with molecular barcoding that relied on unique molecular identifiers. TCRdb trimmed public reads at Q25 via fastp, called clones via MiXCR and kept in-frame beta chains. For every CDR3 protein sequence, its rows merge into one entry that carries the most common genes and DNA. The sample data list 600,000 to 700,000 distinct CDR3 sequences, and around 14% of these were observed just once. The ten most abundant clones make up approximately 0.8% of the sample. Broad study findings and their caveats: The apparently early alphabetaT-cell count recovery about two months after transplant was reportedly dependent on only several hundred rapidly expanded clones derived from non-depleted graft cells. Over the following months the frequencies of hyperexpanded clones went down, and after one year T-cell counts and TCRbeta diversity were mostly credited to newly produced T cells. In some patients, the high TCRbeta diversity seen at day 60 was put down to recipient T cells and intrathymic progenitors that had survived conditioning.

The TCR sequence derives from a girl aged 2 to 10 with congenital amegakaryocytic thrombocytopenia, due to receive a stem cell transplant. This sample comprised PBMCs, obtained before TCRalphabeta/CD19-depleted stem cell transplant.

The CDR3 amino acid sequence is: CASSLGSRGPSGTEAFF. The nucleotides read TGCGCCAGCAGCTTGGGGTCCCGGGGACCTTCGGGCACTGAAGCTTTCTTT. This sequence uses TRBV5-1 and TRBJ1-1; the D gene is perhaps TRBD1, from 5 matching bases. The CDR3 sequence holds 17 residues, the cysteine and phenylalanine included. This entry keeps only the CDR3 DNA: 51 bases, framed from base 1. Based on the germline V gene, the CDR1 and CDR2 sequences are SGHRS and YFSETQ. Trimming takes 0 bases from V and 4 bases from J, and the germline ends sit 19 bases apart.